This TCR beta chain was recovered during a study of shared clonotypes between healthy human individuals. Germline trimming cut 5 bases from V and 8 bases from J; bases unmatched to any gene: 8. The CDR3 length is 14 residues. Germline CDR1 is SEHNR and CDR2 is FQNEAQ (reference sequence). TCRdb keeps only in-frame clones here, not all; method: immunoSEQ multiplex PCR. The table lists 2 million to 3 million clones, 90% to 95% of them singletons. This rearrangement joins TRBV7-9 to TRBJ1-4; 7 nucleotides line up with TRBD1. This TCR was sampled from a man younger than 35 in good health. Some clones in this sample may be carry-over from other donors' samples. Source material: naive CD4+ T cells from PBMCs. Subset reported: CD45RA+ positively selected. The CDR3 here is CASSPTTGVEKLFF. In nucleotides, the CDR3 is TGTGCCAGCAGCCCAACAACAGGGGTCGAAAAACTGTTTTTT.